This TCR beta chain was captured in a study of vaccination and CD4 T cells after COVID-19. Study context: Participants were vaccinated with two doses, given as either BNT162b2 or mRNA-1273 vaccine. The peptides that stimulated the cells were overlapping spike peptides from SARS-CoV-2, HCoV-NL63, HCoV-OC43 and HCoV-229E. Each post-COVID sample was drawn after diagnosis, and the median interval was approximately 96 days (range 35 to 161).

The Oncomine TCR Beta short-read assay sequenced DNA from cultured CD4+ T cells. TCRdb processed the PCR reads anew with MiXCR; each CDR3 protein has one entry. The sample carries fewer than 30,000 distinct CDR3 sequences, approximately 41% recorded once. The sample's time point: late sampling 161 to 241 days after vaccination in a few convalescent patients. Documented treatment: roughly 10-day PBMC culture with coronavirus spike peptide pools or control peptides (ViraFEST assay). Both day 3 and day 7 involved replacing half of the medium with fresh IL-2 medium. The CDR3 length is 14 residues. CDR1 and CDR2 from the germline V gene are SEHNR and FQNEAQ (reference sequence). V shed 7 bases and J shed 5 bases, with 16 bases lying between them. This clonotype was picked up a small number of times. Its antigen remains unidentified.

The receptor was isolated from a human donor who had recovered from COVID-19. The chain couples TRBV7-9 to TRBJ2-3; the D gene is possibly TRBD1 (6 bases). The sequencing here drew on CD4+ T cells from blood, cultured in vitro, taken about 7 months after SARS-CoV-2 vaccination. The CDR3 sequence: CASTPGATLDTQYF. The CDR3 DNA follows: TGTGCCAGCACCCCAGGGGCAACTTTAGATACGCAGTATTTT.